Listed below are T cell receptor beta chains from one sample, sequenced in a study of graft-versus-host responses after intestinal transplantation. Their antigens remain unidentified. Some clones are missing from TCRdb's copy, which holds only in-frame ones; the method was immunoSEQ multiplex PCR. The sample has 100,000 to 130,000 clones, approximately 88% seen once; the top ten hold over 0.55%. The material was unstimulated CD4+ T cells sorted from spleen or lymph node cells, obtained before transplant. These receptors originate from a human donor who was the organ donor for an intestinal transplant. Each CDR3 is given with its conserved first and last residue. The D gene is left open where the match is weak. Only some rows state a clone size, as once, few, many or a class for expanded clones.

TRBJ2-3,TRBV14,few,TRBD2,TGTGCCAGCAGCCAAGGGTCTAGCGGGAGCACAGATACGCAGTATTTT,CASSQGSSGSTDTQYF
TRBJ2-4,TRBV6-5,few,NA,TGTGCCAGCAGTTCACAGGGTGCGGCCAAAAACATTCAGTACTTC,CASSSQGAAKNIQYF
TRBJ2-3,TRBV7-2,few,NA,TGTGCCAGCAGCCCCTCCCACGGGCGGGGGCAAGATACGCAGTATTTT,CASSPSHGRGQDTQYF
TRBJ2-3,TRBV5-5,NA,NA,TGTGCCAGCAGCTGGGGCGGGACGGGGAGCACAGATACGCAGTATTTT,CASSWGGTGSTDTQYF
TRBJ2-1,TRBV5-6,NA,NA,TGTGCCAGCAGCCTATTGACATTGCCTTCCTACAATGAGCAGTTCTTC,CASSLLTLPSYNEQFF
TRBJ2-3,TRBV4-2,NA,NA,TGTGCCAGCAGCCAAGATCCAGTCGGCGGGCAAGATACGCAGTGTTTT,CASSQDPVGGQDTQCF
TRBJ2-1,TRBV19,NA,NA,TGTGCAGCCCGCACACGGGGTGAGCAGTTCTTC,CAARTRGEQFF
TRBJ1-5,TRBV9,NA,TRBD1,TGTGCCAGCAGCGTAGGAGGGACAGGGGATCAGCCCCAGCATTTT,CASSVGGTGDQPQHF
TRBJ1-5,TRBV6-5,NA,NA,TGTGCCAGCAGTCACCGGGTGGATCAGCCCCAGCATTTT,CASSHRVDQPQHF
TRBJ2-7,TRBV4-1,NA,NA,TGCGCCAGCAGCCAAGGGGGGGGCAGTTACCACGAGCAGTACTTC,CASSQGGGSYHEQYF
TRBJ2-1,TRBV4-2,NA,NA,TGTGCCAGCAGCCAATCGCGTCTAGCCGTAAACAATGAGCAGTTCTTC,CASSQSRLAVNNEQFF
TRBJ2-5,TRBV5-1,NA,NA,TGCGCCAGCAGCGGGGAAGTCGGGGGACAAGAGACCCAGTACTTC,CASSGEVGGQETQYF
TRBJ1-4,TRBV7-2,NA,NA,TGTGCCAGCAGCCAGACAGGACCTAATGAAAAACTGTTTTTT,CASSQTGPNEKLFF
TRBJ1-1,TRBV18,NA,NA,TGTGCCAGCTCACCCCGAGGGGGGAGAGTCACTGAAGCTTTCTTT,CASSPRGGRVTEAFF
TRBJ2-6,TRBV10-3,once,NA,TGTGCCATCAGTGAACAGGGAGGGATGAGCTCTGGGGCCAACGTCCTGACTTTC,CAISEQGGMSSGANVLTF
TRBJ1-5,TRBV18,NA,NA,TGTGCCAGCTCACCACCGGGTTATAGCAATCAGCCCCAGCATTTT,CASSPPGYSNQPQHF
TRBJ1-1,TRBV11-2,NA,NA,TGTGCCAGCAGCTCGACGGGGAACACTGAAGCTTTCTTT,CASSSTGNTEAFF
TRBJ1-3,TRBV21-1,NA,NA,TGTGCCAGCAGCAAATCAAGTTCTGGAAACACCATATATTTT,CASSKSSSGNTIYF
TRBJ2-7,TRBV15,NA,NA,TGTGCCACCAGCAGAGCTCGAGGAAACAGACAGACCTACGAGCAGTACTTC,CATSRARGNRQTYEQYF
TRBJ2-7,TRBV2,NA,TRBD1,TGTGCCAGCAGGCGGGACAGGAACTCCTACGAGCAGTACTTC,CASRRDRNSYEQYF
TRBJ2-5,TRBV27,NA,TRBD1,TGTGCCAGCAGTTTTGACAGGGGCCAAGAGACCCAGTACTTC,CASSFDRGQETQYF
TRBJ1-2,TRBV29-1,NA,TRBD1,TGCAGCGTTGTATCCGGACAGGGGGCGCGTAAAGTCTATGGCTACACCTTC,CSVVSGQGARKVYGYTF
TRBJ2-5,TRBV5-1,NA,TRBD1,TGCGCCAGCAGTTGGGGGACAGCGCAAGAGACCCAGTACTTC,CASSWGTAQETQYF
TRBJ2-1,TRBV11-1,NA,TRBD1,TGTGCCAGCAGCTGGCCGGGACAGTATTACAATGAGCAGTTCTTC,CASSWPGQYYNEQFF
TRBJ2-7,TRBV10-3,NA,NA,TGTGCCATCTCGGTCCCGGGTTCCTACGAGCAGTACTTC,CAISVPGSYEQYF
TRBJ1-5,TRBV7-8,NA,NA,TGTGCCAGCAGCTTACGGGACAACAATCAGCCCCAGCATTTT,CASSLRDNNQPQHF
TRBJ1-2,TRBV18,NA,TRBD1,TGTGCCAGCTCACCCGACAGGGGCTATGGCTACACCTTC,CASSPDRGYGYTF
TRBJ2-2,TRBV30,NA,NA,TGTGCCTGGAGACGTTGGGGAGGTTTCGGGGAGCTGTTTTTT,CAWRRWGGFGELFF
TRBJ2-7,TRBV25-1,NA,NA,TGTGCCAGCAGTACCCCGGCCGCCTACGAGCAGTACTTC,CASSTPAAYEQYF
TRBJ2-1,TRBV9,few,NA,TGTGCCAGCAGCCCGACCCGGGACTTATATTACAATGAGCAGTTCTTC,CASSPTRDLYYNEQFF
TRBJ1-6,TRBV11-3,once,NA,TGTGCCAGCAGGAAAACCGGGTCCCCCGAAAGACCCCTCCACTTT,CASRKTGSPERPLHF
TRBJ1-4,TRBV18,NA,NA,TGTGCCAGCTCAAAAGCAACTAATGAAAAACTGTTTTTT,CASSKATNEKLFF
TRBJ2-7,TRBV6-5,NA,NA,TGTGCCAGCAGTTACTCTCTTGGGAGTGGCGAGCAGTACTTC,CASSYSLGSGEQYF
TRBJ1-5,TRBV4-1,NA,TRBD1,TGCGCCAGCGCTAGGACAGGGTCCCTTCAGCCCCAGCATTTT,CASARTGSLQPQHF